The TCR beta chain described here comes from a study of Graves' ophthalmopathy and Graves' hyperthyroidism. Findings of the study overall: Thyroid clonotypes that were expanded above 0.001 frequency mostly also appeared in blood. Between ophthalmopathy and stable hyperthyroidism, a 13-signature model drew a separation with 87.88% sensitivity and 75% to 82% specificity. The study's model predicted ophthalmopathy progression at about 68% sensitivity and 72% to 85% specificity.

This clonotype was recorded at least ten times. Its antigen remains unidentified. RNA transcripts yielded amplified TCR beta CDR3 regions. The first round was an RT-PCR with HTBI primers, and the second round was a multiplex PCR. TCRdb redid the calling of the multiplex PCR reads with MiXCR, one entry per CDR3 protein. Altogether about 200,000 distinct CDR3 sequences are present, just under 30% being singletons, with the ten largest covering about 9.1%. Ophthalmopathic donors had moderate-to-severe activity, CAS ≥3 and NOSPECS ≥4, with disease that had lasted under 3 months. V was pared by 4 bases and J by 1 base, with 12 bases of the junction left unmatched. The CDR3 contains 19 residues.

The clonotype originates from a man between 45 and 60 years old with Graves' ophthalmopathy. What was sequenced was peripheral blood. This chain links TRBV12-3 or TRBV12-4 with TRBJ2-5; the match to TRBD2 covers 13 bases. The CDR3 protein is CASSWTSGSYEEPQETQYF. Written as DNA, the CDR3 is TGTGCCAGCAGTTGGACTAGCGGGAGTTACGAAGAACCCCAAGAGACCCAGTACTTC.